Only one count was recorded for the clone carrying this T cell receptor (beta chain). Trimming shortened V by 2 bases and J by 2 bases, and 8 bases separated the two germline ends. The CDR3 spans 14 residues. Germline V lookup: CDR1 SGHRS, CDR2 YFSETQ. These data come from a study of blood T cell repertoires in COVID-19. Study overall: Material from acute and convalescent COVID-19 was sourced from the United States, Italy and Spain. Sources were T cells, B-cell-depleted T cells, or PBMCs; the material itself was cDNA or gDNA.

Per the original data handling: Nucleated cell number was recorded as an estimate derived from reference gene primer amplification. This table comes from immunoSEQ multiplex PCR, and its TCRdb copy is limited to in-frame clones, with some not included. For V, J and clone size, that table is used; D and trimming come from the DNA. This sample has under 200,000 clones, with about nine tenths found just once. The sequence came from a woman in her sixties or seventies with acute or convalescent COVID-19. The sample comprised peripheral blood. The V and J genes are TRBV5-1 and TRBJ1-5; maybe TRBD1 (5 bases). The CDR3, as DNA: TGCGCCAGCAGCTTAGGAGGGGGCAATCAGCCCCAGCATTTT. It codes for CASSLGGGNQPQHF.